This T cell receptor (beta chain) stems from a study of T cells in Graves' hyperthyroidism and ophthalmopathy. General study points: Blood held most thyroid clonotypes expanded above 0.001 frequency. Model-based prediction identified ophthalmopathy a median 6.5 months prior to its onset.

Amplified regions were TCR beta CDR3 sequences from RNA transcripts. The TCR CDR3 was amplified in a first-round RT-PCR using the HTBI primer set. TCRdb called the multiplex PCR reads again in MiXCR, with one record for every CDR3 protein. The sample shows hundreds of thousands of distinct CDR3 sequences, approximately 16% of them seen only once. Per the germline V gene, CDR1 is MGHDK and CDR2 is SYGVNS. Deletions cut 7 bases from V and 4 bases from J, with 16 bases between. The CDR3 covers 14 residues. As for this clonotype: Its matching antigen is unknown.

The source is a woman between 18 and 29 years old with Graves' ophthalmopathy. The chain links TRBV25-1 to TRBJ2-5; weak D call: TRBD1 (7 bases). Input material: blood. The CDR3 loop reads CASTEGAGGETQYF. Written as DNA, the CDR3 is TGTGCCAGCACCGAGGGGGCCGGGGGAGAGACCCAGTACTTC. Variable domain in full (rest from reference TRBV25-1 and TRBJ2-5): EADIYQTPRYLVIGTGKKITLECSQTMGHDKMYWYQQDPGMELHLIHYSYGVNSTEKGDLSSESTVSRIRTEHFPLTLESARPSHTSQYLCASTEGAGGETQYFGPGTRLLVL.